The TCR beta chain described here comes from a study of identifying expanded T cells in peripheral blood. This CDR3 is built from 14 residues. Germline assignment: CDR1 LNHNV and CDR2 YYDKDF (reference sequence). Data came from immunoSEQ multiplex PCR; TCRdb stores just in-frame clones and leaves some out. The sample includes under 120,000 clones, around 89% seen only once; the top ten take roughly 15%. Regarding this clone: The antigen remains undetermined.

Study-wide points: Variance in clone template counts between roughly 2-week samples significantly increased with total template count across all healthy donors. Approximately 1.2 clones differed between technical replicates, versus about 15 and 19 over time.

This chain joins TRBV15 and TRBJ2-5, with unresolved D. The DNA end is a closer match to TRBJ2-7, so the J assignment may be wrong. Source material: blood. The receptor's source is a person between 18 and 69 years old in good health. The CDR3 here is CATSGHRQTYEQYF. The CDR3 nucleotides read TGTGCCACCAGCGGCCATCGGCAGACCTACGAGCAGTACTTC.